Presented here are 24 T cell receptor beta chains from one specimen sequenced in a study of blood T cell repertoires in COVID-19. Here immunoSEQ multiplex PCR was the method, and the copy in TCRdb shows in-frame clones only, minus some. The table shows almost 55,000 clones, with roughly 83% occurring only once. Material: peripheral blood. These receptors all come from a human donor in a cohort sampled during active COVID-19.

The chain couples TRBV6-2 or TRBV6-3 to TRBJ2-4, with 13 bases matching TRBD2. CDR3 length: 19 amino acids. Germline values: CDR1 MNHEY, CDR2 SVGEGT. V lost 2 bases and J lost 1; bases outside the gene matches: 8. In DNA form, the CDR3 reads TGTGCCAGCAGTTACCTACTAGCGGGGGGGCTTTGGGCCAAAAACATTCAGTACTTC. It encodes CASSYLLAGGLWAKNIQYF.

The chain uses TRBV10-3 and TRBJ1-5; the D gene is possibly TRBD1 (6 bases). Germline assignment: CDR1 ENHRY and CDR2 SYGVKD. V was pared by 0 bases and J by 6 bases, with 12 bases between. This CDR3 is 15 amino acids long. The DNA of the CDR3 is TGTGCCATCAGTGAGTCGGCAGGGGAGGGTCAGCCCCAGCATTTT. Protein sequence: CAISESAGEGQPQHF.

The rearrangement joins TRBV29-1 to TRBJ1-1, with a weak D call TRBD1 (6 bases). Trimming pared 7 bases from V and 4 bases from J, leaving 13 bases between. The CDR3 has 12 amino acids. Germline CDR1 SQVTM, CDR2 ANQGSEA. The CDR3 coding sequence is TGCAGCGCGAACAGGGTAACCACTGAAGCTTTCTTT. This translates into CSANRVTTEAFF.

This chain links TRBV6-4 with TRBJ2-1, with D tentatively TRBD1 (5 bases). The V and J ends lost 2 bases and 6 bases respectively, with 23 bases between them. The CDR3 runs 18 residues. The germline V gene has CDR1 MRHNA and CDR2 SNTAGT. The DNA of the CDR3 is TGTGCCAGCAGTGACCCAGACAGAGCGCCGGTGCCCGCCAATGAGCAGTTCTTC. Protein: CASSDPDRAPVPANEQFF.

This chain uses TRBV18 with TRBJ1-3; D remains unclear. V was cut by 3 bases and J by 2 bases, with 11 bases left in between. The CDR3 consists of 15 residues. Looked up from germline, CDR1 is KGHSH and CDR2 is LQKENI. DNA for the CDR3: TGTGCCAGCTCACCGCAGGAGGCCCCTGGAAACACCATATATTTT. It codes for CASSPQEAPGNTIYF. The full variable domain, rest sourced from reference TRBV18 and TRBJ1-3, is NAGVMQNPRHLVRRRGQEARLRCSPMKGHSHVYWYRQLPEEGLKFMVYLQKENIIDESGMPKERFSAEFPKEGPSILRIQQVVRGDSAAYFCASSPQEAPGNTIYFGEGSWLTVV.

The chain combines TRBV4-3 with TRBJ1-5; D gene uncertain. The CDR3 length is 15 residues. V lost 1 base to trimming and J lost 2 bases, with 9 bases between them. Germline loops: CDR1 LGHNA, CDR2 YSLEER. The CDR3 DNA reads TGCGCCAGCAGCCAAGGGGTAGCCGGCAATCAGCCCCAGCATTTT. It is translated as CASSQGVAGNQPQHF.

This chain uses TRBV10-3 with TRBJ2-1; 12 nucleotides agree with TRBD1. CDR1 ENHRY and CDR2 SYGVKD come from the germline V gene. There are 14 residues in the CDR3. The V and J ends lost 10 bases and 6 bases, in that order; junction bases with no gene match: 7. CDR3 DNA sequence: TGTGCCAGTTCGGGACAGGGGGCAGGCAATGAGCAGTTCTTC. Residues: CASSGQGAGNEQFF.

The chain employs TRBV4-2 and TRBJ1-2; D uncertain. V gave up 1 base and J gave up 0 bases, with 6 bases separating them. The CDR3 covers 14 residues. Germline lookup yields CDR1 LGHNA and CDR2 YNFKEQ. CDR3 in amino acids: CASSQVPANYGYTF. CDR3 sequence (DNA): TGTGCCAGCAGCCAAGTGCCAGCTAACTATGGCTACACCTTC.

Note on this clone: The sample holds other DNA sequences that translate to the same CDR3. V is TRBV12-3 or TRBV12-4 and J is TRBJ2-2; the D is unclear. This CDR3 is 12 amino acids long. V was shortened by 5 bases and J by 3 bases, with 4 bases between the two germline ends. The CDR3, as DNA: TGTGCCAGCAGTCTCTACACCGGGGAGCTGTTTTTT. It yields the protein CASSLYTGELFF.

The rearrangement joins TRBV6-1 to TRBJ1-2, with 8 bases aligning to TRBD1. CDR3 length: 16 residues. V dropped 2 bases and J dropped 4; count of bases not matched to a gene: 9. Germline assignment: CDR1 MNHNS and CDR2 SASEGT. The CDR3 here is CASSEYEGTGGYGYTF. The CDR3 DNA is TGTGCCAGCAGTGAATATGAGGGAACAGGGGGCTATGGCTACACCTTC.

This chain connects TRBV7-9 to TRBJ2-7; tentative D call: TRBD1 (6 bases). This CDR3 is built from 13 residues. CDR1 is SEHNR, CDR2 FQNEAQ, per germline (reference sequence). Trimming pared 3 bases from V and 2 bases from J, leaving 8 bases between. This CDR3 is CASSFPGAYEQYF. The CDR3 DNA reads as TGTGCCAGCAGCTTCCCAGGGGCCTACGAGCAGTACTTC.

This chain uses TRBV5-1 with TRBJ2-5, with TRBD2 matching over 13 bases. The CDR3 runs 15 residues. The germline V gene encodes CDR1 SGHRS and CDR2 YFSETQ. With 4 bases clipped from V and 3 bases from J, the junction kept 3 bases outside the gene matches. CDR3 nucleotides: TGCGCCAGCAGCGCCGGGACTAGCGGGAAAGAGACCCAGTACTTC. Translating gives CASSAGTSGKETQYF.

V usage is TRBV19 and J usage is TRBJ2-7; tentatively, D is TRBD1 (6 bases). The germline V gene encodes CDR1 LNHDA and CDR2 SQIVND (reference sequence). Trimming took 6 bases from V and 2 from J, leaving 14 bases between them. The CDR3 runs 14 residues. CDR3 in DNA: TGTGCCAGTAGCAGAGTAGGACAGACCTACGAGCAGTACTTC. Its translation is CASSRVGQTYEQYF. The full variable domain, rest sourced from reference TRBV19 and TRBJ2-7, is DGGITQSPKYLFRKEGQNVTLSCEQNLNHDAMYWYRQDPGQGLRLIYYSQIVNDFQKGDIAEGYSVSREKKESFPLTVTSAQKNPTAFYLCASSRVGQTYEQYFGPGTRLTVT.

The V and J genes are TRBV5-4 and TRBJ2-3, with 7 bases that match TRBD2. The CDR3 loop spans 14 amino acids. Germline CDR1 reads SGHNT; CDR2 reads YYREEE (reference sequence). J gave up 8 bases and V 4 bases, and 10 bases lay outside the gene matches. The CDR3 nucleotides are TGTGCCAGCAGCCAAGAAGCGGGGAGGGTTACGCAGTATTTT. This sequence encodes CASSQEAGRVTQYF.

Regarding this clone: One end of the junction does not line up with germline, which may come from a read error. The CDR3 spells CASSVSSTPQGTQYF. The CDR3 DNA sequence: TGTGCCAGCAGCGTAAGTTCGACACCCCAAGGGACCCAGTACTTC. The rearrangement joins TRBV9 to TRBJ2-5; D is unclear. CDR1 and CDR2 (germline): SGDLS, YYNGEE. This CDR3 region has 15 residues.

V usage is TRBV11-3 and J usage is TRBJ2-7; a weak D match, TRBD1 (5 bases). Trimming took off 4 bases at V and 1 base at J, with 8 bases between the two ends. This CDR3 comprises 13 residues. Germline V gives CDR1 SGHNT, CDR2 YENEEA. The CDR3 protein is CASSSGLSYEQYF. CDR3 in DNA: TGTGCCAGCAGCTCAGGGTTATCCTACGAGCAGTACTTC. The whole variable domain, filled in from reference TRBV11-3 and TRBJ2-7, reads EAGVVQSPRYKIIEKKQPVAFWCNPISGHNTLYWYLQNLGQGPELLIRYENEEAVDDSQLPKDRFSAERLKGVDSTLKIQPAELGDSAVYLCASSSGLSYEQYFGPGTRLTVT.

The chain links TRBV11-2 to TRBJ1-2; tentative D call: TRBD1 (5 bases). In germline, CDR1 is SGHAT, CDR2 FQNNGV. Deletions cut 1 base from V and 5 bases from J, with 14 bases between. The CDR3 runs to 15 residues. The CDR3 protein is CASSLGQQARYGYTF. The CDR3 nucleotides are TGTGCCAGCAGCTTAGGTCAACAGGCCAGATATGGCTACACCTTC.

This chain links TRBV18 with TRBJ1-2; 7 bases align to TRBD1. Trimming removed 6 bases from V and 5 bases from J; junction bases left unmatched: 9. CDR1 and CDR2 from the germline V gene are KGHSH and LQKENI. This CDR3 has 14 amino acids. CDR3 bases: TGTGCCAGCTCGCCGGGGACAGCGTCATATGGCTACACCTTC. Translated, it gives CASSPGTASYGYTF.

This clone was recorded a few times. The chain recombines TRBV30 with TRBJ2-7, with a weak D call TRBD2 (7 bases). The V and J ends lost 6 bases and 6 bases respectively, with 18 bases between them. The CDR3 spans 13 residues. Germline-derived CDR1 and CDR2 are GTSNPN and SVGIG (reference sequence). For the CDR3, the DNA is TGTGCCTGCTCAAGGGGGGGGCGCTCCGAGCAGTACTTC. This encodes CACSRGGRSEQYF.

This clone came up many times. The genes are TRBV6-4 and TRBJ2-6; D gene uncertain. CDR3 length: 16 residues. The germline CDR1 and CDR2 sequences are MRHNA and SNTAGT. Trimming took off 2 bases at V and 0 bases at J, with 8 bases between the two ends. In DNA form, the CDR3 reads TGTGCCAGCAGTGACCAGCGTGGCTCTGGGGCCAACGTCCTGACTTTC. This encodes CASSDQRGSGANVLTF.

The sample holds a few counts of this clone. V gene TRBV4-1 combines with J gene TRBJ2-7, with a possible D match to TRBD2 (6 bases). V lost 1 base and J 4 bases, leaving 11 bases between the germline ends. Germline-derived CDR1 and CDR2 are MGHRA and YSYEKL. The CDR3 sequence is 14 residues long. CDR3 region: CASSQGLGWYEQYF. DNA of the CDR3: TGCGCCAGCAGCCAAGGACTAGGTTGGTACGAGCAGTACTTC.

The chain is built from TRBV19 and TRBJ2-3; D remains ambiguous. This CDR3 is 15 amino acids long. Trimming shortened V by 9 bases and J by 0 bases, and 16 bases separated the two germline ends. Germline CDR1 is LNHDA and CDR2 is SQIVND (reference sequence). DNA for the CDR3: TGTGCCAGCTACCCTCACCCGTCTAGCACAGATACGCAGTATTTT. Translating gives CASYPHPSSTDTQYF.

The chain combines TRBV5-1 with TRBJ2-1, with D possibly being TRBD1 (6 bases). The CDR3 sequence is 15 residues long. Germline values: CDR1 SGHRS, CDR2 YFSETQ. V was pared by 4 bases and J by 5 bases, with 16 bases between. The CDR3 spells CASSPKTGSHNEQFF. The CDR3 DNA sequence: TGCGCCAGCAGCCCCAAGACAGGTTCTCACAATGAGCAGTTCTTC.

The V gene is TRBV13, the J gene TRBJ2-7; a possible D gene is TRBD1 (6 bases). The CDR3 has 17 amino acids. CDR1 is PRHDT and CDR2 is FYEKMQ in the germline V gene (reference sequence). The V and J ends lost 5 bases and 0 bases respectively, with 20 bases between them. The CDR3 coding sequence is TGTGCCAGCAGCCCCCCTAGGACAGTTTTCCTCTCCTACGAGCAGTACTTC. Its protein product is CASSPPRTVFLSYEQYF.